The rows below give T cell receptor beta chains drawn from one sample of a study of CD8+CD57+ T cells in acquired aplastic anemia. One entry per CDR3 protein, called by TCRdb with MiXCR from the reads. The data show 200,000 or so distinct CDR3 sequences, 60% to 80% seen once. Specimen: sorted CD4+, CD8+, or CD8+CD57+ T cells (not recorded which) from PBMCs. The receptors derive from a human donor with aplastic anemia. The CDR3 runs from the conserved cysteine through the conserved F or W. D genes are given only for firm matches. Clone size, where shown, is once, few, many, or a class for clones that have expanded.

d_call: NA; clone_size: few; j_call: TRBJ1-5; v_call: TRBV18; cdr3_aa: CASSLEAGQPQHF; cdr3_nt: TGTGCCAGCTCACTCGAAGCGGGACAGCCCCAGCATTTT
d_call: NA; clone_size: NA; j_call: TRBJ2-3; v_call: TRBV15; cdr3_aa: CATSTPLADTQYF; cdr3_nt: TGTGCCACCAGCACACCACTAGCAGATACGCAGTATTTT
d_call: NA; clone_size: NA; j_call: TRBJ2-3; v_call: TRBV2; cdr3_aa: CASIGDKSTDTQYF; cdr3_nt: TGTGCCAGCATAGGGGACAAAAGCACAGATACGCAGTATTTT
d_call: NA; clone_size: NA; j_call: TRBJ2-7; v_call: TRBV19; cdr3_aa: CASSIGTNHYEQYF; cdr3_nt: TGTGCCAGTAGTATTGGGACAAACCACTACGAGCAGTACTTC
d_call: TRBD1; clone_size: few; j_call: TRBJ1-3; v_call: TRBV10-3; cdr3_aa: CAIRLSRDRTNTIYF; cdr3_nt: TGTGCCATCAGACTGAGCCGGGACAGGACGAACACCATATATTTT
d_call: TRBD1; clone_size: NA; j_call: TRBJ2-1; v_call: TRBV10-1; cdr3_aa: CASAQGQGAGEQFF; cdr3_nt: TGCGCCAGCGCCCAGGGACAGGGGGCAGGTGAGCAGTTCTTC
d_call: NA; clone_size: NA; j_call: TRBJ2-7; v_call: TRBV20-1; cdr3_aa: CSARDYRGIYEQCF; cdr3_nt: TGCAGTGCTAGGGACTATCGGGGGATCTACGAGCAGTGCTTC
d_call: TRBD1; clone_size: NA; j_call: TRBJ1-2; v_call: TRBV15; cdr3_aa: CATSRDEVTGSDGYTF; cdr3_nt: TGTGCCACCAGCAGAGACGAGGTGACAGGGTCGGATGGCTACACCTTC
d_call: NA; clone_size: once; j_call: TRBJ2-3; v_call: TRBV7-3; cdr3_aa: CASSLGLERVTDTQYF; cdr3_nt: TGTGCCAGCAGCTTAGGGTTGGAAAGGGTTACAGATACGCAGTATTTT
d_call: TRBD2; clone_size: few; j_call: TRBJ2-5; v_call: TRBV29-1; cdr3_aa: CSVEEGTSGGGETQYF; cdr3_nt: TGCAGCGTTGAAGAGGGGACTAGCGGGGGTGGAGAGACCCAGTACTTC
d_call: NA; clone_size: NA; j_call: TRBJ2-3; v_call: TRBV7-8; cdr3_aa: CASSSGTRQDTQYF; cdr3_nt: TGTGCCAGCAGCTCCGGGACGCGCCAGGATACGCAGTATTTT
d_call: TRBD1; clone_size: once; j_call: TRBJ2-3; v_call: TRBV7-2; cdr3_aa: CASLWTGSIADTQYF; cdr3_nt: TGTGCCAGCTTGTGGACAGGGTCGATCGCAGATACGCAGTATTTT
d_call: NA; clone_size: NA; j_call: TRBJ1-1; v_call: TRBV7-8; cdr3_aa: CASSYRDVRFEAFF; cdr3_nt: TGTGCCAGCAGCTACCGGGACGTACGATTTGAAGCTTTCTTT
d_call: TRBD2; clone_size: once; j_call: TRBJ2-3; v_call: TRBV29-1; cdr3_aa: CSVVAGDGTDTQYF; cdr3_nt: TGCAGCGTTGTGGCGGGGGATGGCACAGATACGCAGTATTTT
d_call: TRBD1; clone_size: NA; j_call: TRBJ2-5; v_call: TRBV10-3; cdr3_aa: CAISETDRGYETQYF; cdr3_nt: TGTGCCATCAGTGAGACGGACAGGGGGTATGAGACCCAGTACTTC
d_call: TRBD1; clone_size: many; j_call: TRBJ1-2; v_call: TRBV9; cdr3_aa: CASSPTTGVSYGYTF; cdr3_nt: TGTGCCAGCAGCCCCACGACAGGGGTCTCCTATGGCTACACCTTC